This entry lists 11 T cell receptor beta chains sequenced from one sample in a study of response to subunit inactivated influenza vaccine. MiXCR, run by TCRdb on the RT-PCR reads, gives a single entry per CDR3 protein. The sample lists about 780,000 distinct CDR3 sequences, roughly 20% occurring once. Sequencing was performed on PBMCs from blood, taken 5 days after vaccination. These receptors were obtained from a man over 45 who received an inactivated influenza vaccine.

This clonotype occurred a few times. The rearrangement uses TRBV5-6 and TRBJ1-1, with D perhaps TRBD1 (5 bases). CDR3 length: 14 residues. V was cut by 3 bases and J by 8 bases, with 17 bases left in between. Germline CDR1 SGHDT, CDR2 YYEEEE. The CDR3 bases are TGTGCCAGCAGCTACGGGACGGTGAACAGGGAAGCTTTCTTT. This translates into CASSYGTVNREAFF.

The CDR3: CSARSRDNSYEQYF. CDR3 coding DNA: TGCAGTGCTAGATCGCGGGACAACTCCTACGAGCAGTACTTC. This sequence joins TRBV20-1 and TRBJ2-7, with D perhaps given as TRBD1 or TRBD2 (6 bases each). CDR3 length equals 14 residues. CDR1 DFQATT and CDR2 SNEGSKA come from the germline V gene (reference sequence). V was shortened by 2 bases and J by 0 bases, with 11 bases between the two germline ends.

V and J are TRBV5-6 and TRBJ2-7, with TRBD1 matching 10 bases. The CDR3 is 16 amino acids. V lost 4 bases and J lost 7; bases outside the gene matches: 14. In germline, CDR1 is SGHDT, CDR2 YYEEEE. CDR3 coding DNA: TGTGCCAGCAGCCTAGGACAGGGGGGACCTTTGGTGGAGCAGTACTTC. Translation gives CASSLGQGGPLVEQYF.

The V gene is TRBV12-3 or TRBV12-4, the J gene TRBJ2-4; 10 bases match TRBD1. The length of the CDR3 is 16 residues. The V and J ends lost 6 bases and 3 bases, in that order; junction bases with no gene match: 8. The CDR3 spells CASSPDRGSLKNIQYF. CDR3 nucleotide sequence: TGTGCCAGCAGCCCGGACAGGGGGTCTCTCAAAAACATTCAGTACTTC.

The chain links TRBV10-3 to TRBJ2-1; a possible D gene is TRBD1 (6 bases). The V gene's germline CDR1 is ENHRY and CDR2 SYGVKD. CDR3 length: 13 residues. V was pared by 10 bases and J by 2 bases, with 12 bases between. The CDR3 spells CATRQETYNEQFF. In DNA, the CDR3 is TGTGCCACCAGACAGGAGACCTACAATGAGCAGTTCTTC.

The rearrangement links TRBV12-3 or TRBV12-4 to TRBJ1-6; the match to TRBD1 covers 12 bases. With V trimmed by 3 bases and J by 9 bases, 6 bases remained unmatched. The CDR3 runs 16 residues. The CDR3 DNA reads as TGTGCCAGCAGTTTTCGGGACAGGGGGCCTGGTTCACCCCTCCACTTT. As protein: CASSFRDRGPGSPLHF.

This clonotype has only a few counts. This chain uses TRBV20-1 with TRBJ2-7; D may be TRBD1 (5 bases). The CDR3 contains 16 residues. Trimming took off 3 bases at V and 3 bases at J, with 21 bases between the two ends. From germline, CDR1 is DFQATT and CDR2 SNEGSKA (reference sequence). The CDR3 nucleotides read TGCAGTGCTAGGTCTGTGGACCAAGGGGCGGTCTACGAGCAGTACTTC. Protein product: CSARSVDQGAVYEQYF.

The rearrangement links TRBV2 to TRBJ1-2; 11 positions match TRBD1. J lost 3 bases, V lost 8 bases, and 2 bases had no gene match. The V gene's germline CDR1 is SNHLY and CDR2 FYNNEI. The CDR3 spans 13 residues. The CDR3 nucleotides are TGTGCCAGCGGACAGGGGGCGGACTATGGCTACACCTTC. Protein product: CASGQGADYGYTF.

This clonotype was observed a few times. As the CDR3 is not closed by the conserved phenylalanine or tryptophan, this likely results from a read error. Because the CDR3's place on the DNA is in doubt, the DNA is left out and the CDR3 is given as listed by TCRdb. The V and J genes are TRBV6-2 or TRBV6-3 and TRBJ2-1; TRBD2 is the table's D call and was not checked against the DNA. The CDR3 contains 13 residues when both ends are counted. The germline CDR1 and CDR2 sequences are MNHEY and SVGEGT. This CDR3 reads CASSGNSGGPLAP.

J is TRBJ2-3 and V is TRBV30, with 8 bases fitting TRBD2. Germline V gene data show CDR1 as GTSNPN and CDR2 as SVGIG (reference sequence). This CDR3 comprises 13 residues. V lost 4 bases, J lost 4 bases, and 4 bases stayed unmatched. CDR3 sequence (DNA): TGTGCCTGGAAGCGGGGGTTGGCAGATACGCAGTATTTT. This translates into CAWKRGLADTQYF.

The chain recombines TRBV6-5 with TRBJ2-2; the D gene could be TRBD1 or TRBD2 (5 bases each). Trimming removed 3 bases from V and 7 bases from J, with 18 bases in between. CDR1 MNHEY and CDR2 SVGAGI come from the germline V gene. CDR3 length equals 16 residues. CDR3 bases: TGTGCCAGCAGTTATCTCTCCGGGACCACTAGCGGGGAGCTGTTTTTT. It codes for CASSYLSGTTSGELFF.